The source of this TCR beta chain is a study of blood T cell repertoires in COVID-19. Original processing methods: Counts of nucleated cells, estimated from reference gene primer amplification, were obtained. The data were produced by immunoSEQ multiplex PCR, yet TCRdb's version contains in-frame clones alone and is incomplete. V, J and clone size derive from that table, while D and trimming were established from the DNA sequence. The top ten clones hold approximately 3% of a sample with 150,000 to 200,000 clones, roughly 90% of them seen once. Germline values: CDR1 GTSNPN, CDR2 SVGIG (reference sequence). This CDR3 has 13 amino acids. The V gene lost 3 bases and the J gene lost 7 bases, with 15 bases spanning the gap.

This clonotype was obtained from a man in his sixties with acute or convalescent COVID-19. The rearrangement joins TRBV30 to TRBJ1-2; no definite D call. The sample was peripheral blood. The CDR3 loop is CAWSQGGYGGYTF. CDR3 DNA sequence: TGTGCCTGGAGCCAAGGAGGGTATGGTGGCTACACCTTC.